This TCR beta chain was retrieved from a study of T cells expressing NK-cell markers (dated by TCRdb to between 2020 and 2021). About the full investigation: TCR beta-chain repertoires were profiled in sorted CD3+CD56+NKG2C+, CD3+CD56+NKG2C- and CD3+CD56-NKG2C+ T-cell subsets from several donors. Seven of the eight sequenced donors were HCMV-seropositive and one was HCMV-seronegative. The study sequenced eight donors, all healthy volunteers chosen at random: three men and five women. Illumina HiSeq 2000/2500, MiSeq or NextSeq was used to sequence libraries as 2 x 150 bp reads. The paper's findings and limits, for the study overall: Whether the expanded NKG2C-expressing T cell clones were specific for HCMV antigens was left unclear. In over 5 donors, the dominant CD3+CD56+NKG2C+ clonotypes were among the top 10 CD8+ clonotypes and accounted for roughly 1.0-7.0% of CD8+ T cells. Those dominant clonotypes were again the most abundant among CD3+CD56-NKG2C+ cells in a handful of donors, at roughly 25-65%.

The germline V gene yields SNHLY for CDR1 and FYNNEI for CDR2. Measured from the cysteine to the phenylalanine, the CDR3 is 13 residues long. Only the protein sequence is given. A commercial ELISA kit detecting HCMV-specific IgG in serum was used to determine HCMV serostatus. Ficoll density gradient centrifugation was used to isolate peripheral blood mononuclear cells from blood. The run used an Illumina HiSeq 2000. TCR beta cDNA libraries were made by 5'RACE template switching that added a universal primer site and unique molecular identifiers. Priming for cDNA synthesis came from the TCR beta constant segment, and two successive PCR amplification steps followed. From the authors' description of their analysis: Reads were demultiplexed and grouped by UMI with MIGEC, and clonotypes were assembled and quantified with MiTCR. To remove erroneous sequences, TCR cDNA sequences were retained only when supported by two or more reads. The tcR package was used for downstream repertoire analysis, with clonotypes matched between fractions based on CDR3 nucleotide sequence plus V segment. Antigen specificity was annotated against VDJdb with VDJmatch, allowing one amino acid substitution in CDR3. After the reads were reprocessed by TCRdb, one entry was made per CDR3 protein sequence, with no DNA. None of the V and J calls come from the authors' own analysis; TCRdb made them. The sample table on file contains 440,000 or so distinct CDR3 sequences. The top ten clones comprise under 7.5% of the sample.

Turning to this clonotype: Its binding antigen is unknown.

The rearranged chain carries TRBV2 and TRBJ2-3; TCRdb's D call, TRBD2, is unchecked because there is no DNA. The receptor was isolated from a woman between 18 and 69 years old in good health. The sequencing input was blood T cells: a sorted CD56 or NKG2C T cell subset, CD4+ or CD8+ T cells, or bulk PBMC T cells (not recorded which). The CDR3 protein is CASRLGPTDTQYF.